The source of this T cell receptor beta chain is a study of T cell responses to AZD1222 COVID-19 vaccine listed by TCRdb under 2021. Study-level background: Because spike-specific TCR depth and breadth did not differ between the two schedules, AZD1222 recipients who got a second dose at roughly 4 weeks were pooled with those who got a second dose at roughly 12 weeks. A total of about 250 trial participants underwent TCR sequencing, of whom about 210 had received two doses of AZD1222 and around 26 had received two doses of the MenACWY control vaccine. Trial participants were enrolled by age into subgroups of 18-55, 56-69 and 70-plus years, and around 150, 29 and 61 TCR-sequenced participants, respectively, were included in these subgroups.

The time point label, as the study defines it: baseline before first vaccination. Vaccinee samples came from UK trials COV001 and COV002, including a single-blind randomized controlled phase 2/3 trial of AZD1222 (ChAdOx1 nCoV-19) in healthy adults. Trial participant PBMC samples were collected at day 0 and day 28 after the second dose for TCRbeta chain sequencing. Concerning this clone: Its antigen is still unknown. No base-level quality is on record; no much larger clone is a single base apart.

Here V drops 0 bases and J drops 8 bases, and the junction holds 3 bases not matched to any gene. CDR3 length: 13 amino acids, cysteine to phenylalanine. The sequence is cut down to CDR3 DNA, 39 bases in frame from base 1. The germline V gene sets CDR1 to LGHNA and CDR2 to YSLEER. The CDR3 regions of human TCRbeta chains were subjected to immunosequencing. Per the source publication's procedure: TCRs in the repertoires were compared against a reference library of SARS-CoV-2-specific TCRs that had been generated with the MIRA antigen-specificity platform. Breadth meant the fraction of unique TCRs that were SARS-CoV-2-associated, whereas depth meant the fraction of total T cells that were SARS-CoV-2-associated. Using the MIRA data, each spike-specific TCR was assigned both to the spike region to which the TCR was reactive and to a CD4 or CD8 class. Log10-transformed breadth and depth values were compared by one-way ANOVA with Sidak's multiple comparisons tests. The table comes from immuneACCESS by way of TCRdb, which keeps in-frame sequences with V and J called. Part of the clones is missing from these tables; in studies checked, under half for an unresolved V gene and the rest for unknown reasons. The D gene and trimming were derived from the DNA, and the V and J assignments and clone size from that table. For this sample there are some 62,000 clones; roughly 80% appear just once. The ten largest clones represent about an eighth of the sample.

General study outcomes and caveats: No day 14 peak-response samples were available, so repertoires were characterized only after the peak T cell response. The vaccine-associated CD4 TCRs covered the entire spike protein, and the dominant responses fell in regions 160-218 and 743-854. The 56-69-year group was small, and its depth increase did not reach significance, likely because of low power. A significant rise in spike-specific TCR breadth and depth was observed after two AZD1222 doses relative to day 0 and relative to MenACWY recipients. Reportedly, close to half of the unique spike-specific TCRs recognized epitopes lying outside the regions that are mutated in the B.1.351 and B.1.1.7 variants. Conclusions about previously exposed vaccinees are limited, since just 5 to 7 AZD1222 recipients were seropositive for SARS-CoV-2 at baseline. Most participants were white British and females outnumbered males, and the authors suggested that clonal diversity may have been underestimated.

Source: peripheral blood, taken on day 0 of AZD1222 vaccination. The source of this sequence is an adult in good health. The rearranged chain carries TRBV4-3 and TRBJ1-1; TRBD1 aligns with 7 central bases. The DNA sequence is TGCGCCAGCAGCCAAGAGCGGGACAGAGAAGCTTTCTTT. Its translation is CASSQERDREAFF.